This entry features one T cell receptor beta chain sequence. The data were taken from a study of T cell changes during pregnancy in multiple sclerosis. This table comes from immunoSEQ multiplex PCR, and its TCRdb copy is limited to in-frame clones, with some not included. The sample shows under 75,000 clones, 93% of them seen only once. V lost 6 bases and J 6 bases, leaving 12 bases between the germline ends. The CDR3 consists of 12 residues. Germline V gene lookup returns CDR1 MNHNY and CDR2 SVGAGI (reference sequence). This receptor was identified in a female donor with multiple sclerosis, enrolled in a pregnancy study. The chain is built from TRBV6-6 and TRBJ2-7; D gene uncertain. The source material was CD8+ T cells from peripheral blood mononuclear cells, sampled in the second trimester of pregnancy. CDR3 sequence: CASSPTAGEQYF. DNA for the CDR3: TGTGCCAGCAGCCCCACCGCCGGCGAGCAGTACTTC.